This TCR beta chain emerged from a study of control samples from healthy donors and cancer patients. Assay used: immunoSEQ multiplex PCR; TCRdb lists only in-frame clones, some missing. The sample has roughly 59,000 clones, around 90% seen once. Germline CDR1 reads SGHAT; CDR2 reads FQDESV (reference sequence). This CDR3 has 15 residues. V lost 5 bases and J 3 bases, leaving 13 bases between the germline ends. The TCR comes from a man aged 35 to 55 with colorectal cancer. What was sequenced was PBMCs. J is TRBJ1-4 and V is TRBV11-1; a possible D gene is TRBD1 (6 bases). The CDR3 region has the DNA TGTGCCAGCAGCCTGGGGACACTGGCTAATGAAAAACTGTTTTTT. Translation: CASSLGTLANEKLFF.